The present TCR beta chain was sequenced within a study of beta chain features in type 1 diabetes. The study, taken as a whole, reports: TCRB repertoires of naive, central memory and Treg cells appeared more similar among patients than among healthy donors.

The CDR3 covers 15 residues. Germline CDR1 reads SQVTM; CDR2 reads ANQGSEA. V was clipped by 5 bases and J by 0 bases; unmatched bases: 3. On this clone itself: Its target is unknown.

Sequencing targeted expressed TCRB transcripts, as all isolated RNA had been reverse transcribed. Naive, central memory and regulatory T cell samples yielded about 4 million reads on average. Generated by immunoSEQ multiplex PCR, the TCRdb table keeps only in-frame clones and is missing some. The sample contains hundreds of thousands of clones, 14% of which appear only once. The sequencing input was central memory CD4+ T cells from blood. The chain carries TRBV29-1 and TRBJ2-3; TRBD2 matches 12 bases. This TCR was recovered from a man in his thirties or forties in good health. As DNA, the CDR3 is TGCAGCGTTATCCTAGCGGGAGGGAGCACAGATACGCAGTATTTT. It codes for CSVILAGGSTDTQYF.